This T cell receptor (beta chain) was identified during a study of shared clonotypes between healthy human individuals. Overall study context: Three plates were used per donor for CD4 naive, three for CD4 memory, two for CD8 naive and one for CD8 memory.

Study-wide points: Although depth was large, rarefaction showed that sequencing of the sorted subsets was incomplete. Sequencing depth was a factor that was expected to affect clonotype sharing among donors. The donor pool, a small one, limited the genetic and exposure-history diversity represented.

This clone was detected a few times. The antigen is undetermined. Some clones are missing from TCRdb's copy, which holds only in-frame ones; the method was immunoSEQ multiplex PCR. Of over a million clones in the sample, around 78% are singletons; the top ten hold under 0.6%. The source is a man between 18 and 35 years old in good health. Some clones in this sample may be carry-over from other donors' samples. Sequencing was carried out using memory CD4+ T cells from PBMCs. The subset here: CD45RA-negative fraction.

In DNA, the CDR3 is TGTGCCAGCGGCAAGGAGCGCCCTCTGAATGAGCAGTTCTTC. It translates to CASGKERPLNEQFF. This rearrangement joins TRBV7-9 to TRBJ2-1, with unresolved D. The germline V gene encodes CDR1 SEHNR and CDR2 FQNEAQ (reference sequence). The CDR3 consists of 14 residues. V was shortened by 8 bases and J by 7 bases, with 18 bases between the two germline ends.